Below are 22 T cell receptor beta chains sequenced from a single sample in a study of blood T cell repertoires in COVID-19. Produced via immunoSEQ multiplex PCR; TCRdb's table is partial and in-frame only. This table has about 280,000 clones, roughly 90% appearing once. Material for sequencing was PBMCs or T cells enriched from blood (not recorded which). The receptors originated from a woman aged 25-40 years who had recovered from COVID-19.

The chain employs TRBV24-1 and TRBJ1-1, with TRBD1 as a possible D gene (6 bases). V was pared by 5 bases and J by 4 bases, with 13 bases between. This CDR3 is built from 14 residues. Germline-derived CDR1 and CDR2 are KGHDR and SFDVKD. The CDR3 nucleotides are TGTGCCACCAGTGCTGCAGGGGATACCACTGAAGCTTTCTTT. Protein product: CATSAAGDTTEAFF.

This clone has only one observation. The genes are TRBV3-1 (or the pseudogene TRBV3-2) and TRBJ1-2, with TRBD1 matching over 7 bases. Per the germline V gene, CDR1 is LGHDT and CDR2 is YNNKEL (reference sequence). V lost 1 base and J lost 7; bases outside the gene matches: 15. This CDR3 is 17 amino acids long. CDR3 nucleotides: TGTGCCAGCAGCCAAGGCCTCTTCGGGACAGTGGGCCTTGGCTACACCTTC. This encodes CASSQGLFGTVGLGYTF.

The chain links TRBV10-1 to TRBJ2-7; D is possibly TRBD2 (6 bases). Trimming removed 3 bases at V and 1 base at J, with 16 bases between. Germline values: CDR1 WNHNN, CDR2 SYGVQD (reference sequence). The CDR3 loop spans 16 amino acids. CDR3 DNA sequence: TGCGCCAGCAGTGATTTATCTAGCGCGGCGTCCTACGAGCAGTACTTC. Translating it yields CASSDLSSAASYEQYF.

The V call is TRBV9, the J call TRBJ1-3; the D gene is possibly TRBD1 (6 bases). The CDR3 has 15 residues. With 3 bases removed from V and 4 bases from J, the gap between germline ends came to 14 bases. Germline assignment: CDR1 SGDLS and CDR2 YYNGEE. CDR3 DNA: TGTGCCAGCAGCGCAGAGACAGGAGAAGGAAACACCATATATTTT. It specifies CASSAETGEGNTIYF.

This chain links TRBV28 with TRBJ1-2; D is ambiguous. V was shortened by 2 bases and J by 0 bases, with 7 bases between the two germline ends. Germline V CDR1 and CDR2: MDHEN, SYDVKM. CDR3 length: 14 amino acids. The chain's CDR3 is CASSLQTPNYGYTF. The CDR3 DNA follows: TGTGCCAGCAGTTTACAGACACCTAACTATGGCTACACCTTC.

The chain is built from TRBV28 and TRBJ2-7; D is perhaps TRBD1 (6 bases). V was cut by 8 bases and J by 9 bases, with 20 bases left in between. Germline-derived CDR1 and CDR2 are MDHEN and SYDVKM. CDR3 size: 13 residues. The CDR3 here is CASSQGRRVTQYF. In DNA form, the CDR3 reads TGTGCCAGCTCACAGGGACGCCGGGTTACGCAGTACTTC.

This clone was seen just once. The genes are TRBV27 and TRBJ2-1; possibly TRBD2 for D (5 bases). This CDR3 is built from 14 residues. Germline values: CDR1 MNHEY, CDR2 SMNVEV (reference sequence). V lost 2 bases, J lost 6 bases, and 11 bases lay in between. The CDR3 sequence is CASSLLLGSNEQFF. The CDR3 nucleotides are TGTGCCAGCAGTTTACTCTTAGGGAGCAATGAGCAGTTCTTC.

This clone turned up a few times. The chain couples TRBV27 to TRBJ2-1; D is uncertain. CDR1 is MNHEY, CDR2 SMNVEV, per germline (reference sequence). V gave up 5 bases and J gave up 4 bases, with 15 bases separating them. The CDR3 has 15 residues. DNA for the CDR3: TGTGCCAGCAGTCCCACTCATCCCGATTACAATGAGCAGTTCTTC. Translation gives CASSPTHPDYNEQFF.

The chain is built from TRBV28 and TRBJ1-5; D not certain. Germline V gene lookup returns CDR1 MDHEN and CDR2 SYDVKM. The CDR3 has 15 residues. V was pared by 6 bases and J by 5 bases, with 17 bases between. The CDR3 region has the DNA TGTGCCAGCAGCCCCCCGGCGGGTTGGGATCAGCCCCAGCATTTT. This codes for CASSPPAGWDQPQHF.

The CDR3 here is CASLSRDNSYEQYF. The CDR3 nucleotides read TGTGCCAGTTTGTCCCGGGACAACTCCTACGAGCAGTACTTC. V is TRBV7-9 and J is TRBJ2-7, with D perhaps matching TRBD1 (6 bases). The V gene lost 9 bases and the J gene lost 0 bases, with 15 bases spanning the gap. In germline, CDR1 is SEHNR, CDR2 FQNEAQ (reference sequence). This CDR3 comprises 14 residues. Full variable domain (rest looked up from reference TRBV7-9 and TRBJ2-7): DTGVSQNPRHKITKRGQNVTFRCDPISEHNRLYWYRQTLGQGPEFLTYFQNEAQLEKSRLLSDRFSAERPKGSFSTLEIQRTEQGDSAMYLCASLSRDNSYEQYFGPGTRLTVT.

DNA for the CDR3: TGTGCCAGCAGCTTAGATAGCGGGAGGGTCCACGAGCAGTACTTC. This sequence encodes CASSLDSGRVHEQYF. The chain uses TRBV7-9 and TRBJ2-7; TRBD2 matches 11 bases. The CDR3 runs 15 residues. Germline values: CDR1 SEHNR, CDR2 FQNEAQ (reference sequence). Trimming at V came to 1 base and at J to 5 bases, leaving 4 bases not matched to a gene.

This clone was found many times. The chain links TRBV11-3 to TRBJ2-2, with D tentatively TRBD1 (6 bases). CDR1 and CDR2 from the germline V gene are SGHNT and YENEEA. Between the trimmed V and J ends, which lost 6 bases and 6 bases, there was a span of 11 bases. This CDR3 has 13 residues. This CDR3 is CASREQGAGELFF. For the CDR3, the DNA is TGTGCCAGCAGGGAACAGGGTGCCGGGGAGCTGTTTTTT.

CDR3 sequence (DNA): TGTGCCAGCAGCTGGAGGGTATACAATGAGCAGTTCTTC. This gives the protein CASSWRVYNEQFF. The J gene is TRBJ2-1, the V gene TRBV9; the D gene is possibly TRBD2 (6 bases). Germline-derived CDR1 and CDR2 are SGDLS and YYNGEE. V was trimmed by 4 bases and J by 4 bases, leaving 9 bases between them. The CDR3 runs 13 residues.

The count of this clone is one. J is TRBJ1-1 and V is TRBV12-3 or TRBV12-4; no firm D call. The germline V and J ends were trimmed by 2 bases and 7 bases, with 8 bases remaining between them. This CDR3 region has 12 residues. CDR3 in amino acids: CASSLSSSEAFF. CDR3 DNA sequence: TGTGCCAGCAGTTTAAGTAGCAGTGAAGCTTTCTTT.

The chain joins TRBV6-2 or TRBV6-3 to TRBJ2-1; TRBD2 matches 9 bases. The CDR3 runs to 17 residues. Germline CDR1 and CDR2: MNHEY and SVGEGT. Trimming removed 2 bases from V and 7 bases from J; junction bases left unmatched: 12. CDR3 in amino acids: CASSYGSSGSSRNEQFF. The CDR3 DNA follows: TGTGCCAGCAGTTACGGGAGTAGCGGGAGTTCTAGGAATGAGCAGTTCTTC.

This clone was picked up one time. The chain joins TRBV11-1 to TRBJ1-4; 7 bases agree with TRBD1. The junction had 11 bases not matched to a gene; V was cut back by 5 bases and J by 8 bases. Germline V CDR1 and CDR2: SGHAT, FQDESV (reference sequence). This CDR3 is built from 15 residues. In DNA form, the CDR3 reads TGTGCCAGCAGCCAGACTCGACAGGGCGGCGAAAAACTGTTTTTT. It specifies CASSQTRQGGEKLFF.

The chain uses TRBV5-1 and TRBJ1-4; possible D gene TRBD1, 5 bases. This CDR3 contains 15 residues. Germline V gene data show CDR1 as SGHRS and CDR2 as YFSETQ. Trimming left V 4 bases short and J 11 bases short, with 21 bases between. CDR3 coding DNA: TGCGCCAGCAGCCAGAACAGCGGGGGAGAGGGGAAACTGTTTTTT. Amino acids: CASSQNSGGEGKLFF.

The gene calls are TRBV28 and TRBJ1-1; D remains ambiguous. CDR1 and CDR2 (germline): MDHEN, SYDVKM. This CDR3 contains 14 residues. Trimming pared 2 bases from V and 4 bases from J, leaving 11 bases between. The CDR3 sequence: CASSLSGRATEAFF. CDR3 nucleotides: TGTGCCAGCAGTTTAAGTGGGAGGGCCACTGAAGCTTTCTTT. The complete variable domain, with remaining parts taken from reference TRBV28 and TRBJ1-1, reads DVKVTQSSRYLVKRTGEKVFLECVQDMDHENMFWYRQDPGLGLRLIYFSYDVKMKEKGDIPEGYSVSREKKERFSLILESASTNQTSMYLCASSLSGRATEAFFGQGTRLTVV.

The chain employs TRBV5-1 and TRBJ2-1; 10 positions match TRBD1. Germline assignment: CDR1 SGHRS and CDR2 YFSETQ. Trimming at V came to 3 bases and at J to 5 bases, leaving 11 bases not matched to a gene. This CDR3 has 17 residues. CDR3 sequence: CASSSPLLGTGDNEQFF. CDR3 coding DNA: TGCGCCAGCAGCTCACCCCTCCTAGGGACAGGGGACAATGAGCAGTTCTTC.

As for this clone: A junction end diverges from the germline sequence, so it may reflect a read error. The chain employs TRBV7-7 and TRBJ2-3, with D perhaps matching TRBD1 (5 bases). The CDR3 extends over 15 amino acids. The germline V gene has CDR1 SSHAT and CDR2 FNYEAQ (reference sequence). CDR3 sequence (DNA): TGTGCTAGCAGCTTAGGGCAGGGTCGCTCGGATACGCAGTATTTT. Translating it yields CASSLGQGRSDTQYF.

This clone came up once. V gene TRBV29-1 combines with J gene TRBJ2-3; 10 bases align to TRBD1. The V segment lost 5 bases and the J segment 2 bases; nucleotides outside the gene matches: 4. Germline V CDR1 and CDR2: SQVTM, ANQGSEA. The CDR3 extends over 14 amino acids. The CDR3 sequence is CSVRQGANTDTQYF. CDR3 DNA: TGCAGCGTTCGACAGGGGGCAAACACAGATACGCAGTATTTT.

The genes are TRBV28 and TRBJ2-1, with 7 positions matching TRBD2. Germline loops: CDR1 MDHEN, CDR2 SYDVKM. Germline trimming cut 6 bases from V and 1 base from J; bases unmatched to any gene: 3. This CDR3 spans 14 amino acids. Here the CDR3 reads CASRAGESYNEQFF. The CDR3 DNA sequence: TGTGCCAGCAGGGCGGGAGAATCCTACAATGAGCAGTTCTTC. Looking up the rest from reference TRBV28 and TRBJ2-1 gives the full variable domain: DVKVTQSSRYLVKRTGEKVFLECVQDMDHENMFWYRQDPGLGLRLIYFSYDVKMKEKGDIPEGYSVSREKKERFSLILESASTNQTSMYLCASRAGESYNEQFFGPGTRLTVL.